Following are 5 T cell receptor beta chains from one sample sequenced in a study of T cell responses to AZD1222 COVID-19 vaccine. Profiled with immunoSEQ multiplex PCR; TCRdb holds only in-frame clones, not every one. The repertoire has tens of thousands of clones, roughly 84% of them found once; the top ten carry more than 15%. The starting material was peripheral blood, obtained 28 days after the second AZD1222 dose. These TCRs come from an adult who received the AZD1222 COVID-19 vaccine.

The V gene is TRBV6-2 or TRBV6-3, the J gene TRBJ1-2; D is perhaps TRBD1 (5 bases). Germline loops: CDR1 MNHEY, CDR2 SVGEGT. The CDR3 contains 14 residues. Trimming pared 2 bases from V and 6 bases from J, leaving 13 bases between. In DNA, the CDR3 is TGTGCCAGCAGTTACGACAGCAACCGGGATGGCTACACCTTC. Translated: CASSYDSNRDGYTF.

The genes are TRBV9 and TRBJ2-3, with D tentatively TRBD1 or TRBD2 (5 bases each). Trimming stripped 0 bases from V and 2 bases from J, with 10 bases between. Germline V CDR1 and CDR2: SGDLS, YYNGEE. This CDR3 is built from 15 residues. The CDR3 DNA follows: TGTGCCAGCAGCGTAGGAGGGGCCGCCACAGATACGCAGTATTTT. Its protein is CASSVGGAATDTQYF.

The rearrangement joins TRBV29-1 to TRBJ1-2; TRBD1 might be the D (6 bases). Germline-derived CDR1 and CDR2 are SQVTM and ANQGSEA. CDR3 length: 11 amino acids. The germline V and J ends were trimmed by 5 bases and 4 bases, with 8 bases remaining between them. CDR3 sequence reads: CSVQGPYGYTF. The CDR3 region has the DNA TGCAGCGTTCAGGGGCCCTATGGCTACACCTTC. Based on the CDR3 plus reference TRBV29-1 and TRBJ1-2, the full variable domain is SAVISQKPSRDICQRGTSLTIQCQVDSQVTMMFWYRQQPGQSLTLIATANQGSEATYESGFVIDKFPISRPNLTFSTLTVSNMSPEDSSIYLCSVQGPYGYTFGSGTRLTVV.

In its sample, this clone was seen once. In DNA form, the CDR3 reads TGTGCCAGCAGCCTCCTCGGGTACGAGCAGTACTTC. Translating it yields CASSLLGYEQYF. The genes are TRBV11-2 and TRBJ2-7; D gene uncertain. V lost 5 bases to trimming and J lost 4 bases, with 9 bases between them. There are 12 residues in the CDR3. CDR1 and CDR2 (germline): SGHAT, FQNNGV.

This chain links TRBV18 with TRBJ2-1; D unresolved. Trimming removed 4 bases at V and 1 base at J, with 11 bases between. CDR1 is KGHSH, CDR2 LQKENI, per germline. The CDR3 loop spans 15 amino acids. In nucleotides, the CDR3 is TGTGCCAGCTCACTTGAAAAGGGTTCCTACAATGAGCAGTTCTTC. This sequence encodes CASSLEKGSYNEQFF.